Sequencing of this T cell receptor (beta chain) was carried out in a study of Tregs in tolerant kidney transplant recipients. Clones were read by immunoSEQ multiplex PCR, and TCRdb kept only the in-frame ones, dropping some. The sample shows roughly 120,000 clones, almost 95% of them seen only once. This CDR3 is built from 13 residues. With 5 bases clipped from V and 6 bases from J, the junction kept 5 bases outside the gene matches. Germline CDR1 WSHSY, CDR2 SAAADI. Sequencing used CD4+ T cells from blood. The TCR was taken from a human donor in good health. The chain carries TRBV10-2 and TRBJ1-2; 8 nucleotides align to TRBD1. The CDR3 nucleotides are TGCGCCAGCAGTTACAGGGGGAGGAATGGCTACACCTTC. It yields the protein CASSYRGRNGYTF.